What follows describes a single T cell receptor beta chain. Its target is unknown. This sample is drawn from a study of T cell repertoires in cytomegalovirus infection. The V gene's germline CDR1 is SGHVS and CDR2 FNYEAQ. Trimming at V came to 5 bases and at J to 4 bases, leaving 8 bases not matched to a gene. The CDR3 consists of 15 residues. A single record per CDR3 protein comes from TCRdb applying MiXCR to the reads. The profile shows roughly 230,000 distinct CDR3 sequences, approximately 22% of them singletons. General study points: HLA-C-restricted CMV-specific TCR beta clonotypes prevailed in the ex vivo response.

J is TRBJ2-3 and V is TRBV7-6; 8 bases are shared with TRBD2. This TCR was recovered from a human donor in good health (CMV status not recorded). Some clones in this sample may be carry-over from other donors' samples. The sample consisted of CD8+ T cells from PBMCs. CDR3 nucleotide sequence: TGTGCCAGCAGCAGCCCTGGAGCGGGGGCAGATACGCAGTATTTT. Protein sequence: CASSSPGAGADTQYF. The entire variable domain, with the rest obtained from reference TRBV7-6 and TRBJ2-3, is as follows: GAGVSQSPRYKVTKRGQDVALRCDPISGHVSLYWYRQALGQGPEFLTYFNYEAQQDKSGLPNDRFSAERPEGSISTLTIQRTEQRDSAMYRCASSSPGAGADTQYFGPGTRLTVL.